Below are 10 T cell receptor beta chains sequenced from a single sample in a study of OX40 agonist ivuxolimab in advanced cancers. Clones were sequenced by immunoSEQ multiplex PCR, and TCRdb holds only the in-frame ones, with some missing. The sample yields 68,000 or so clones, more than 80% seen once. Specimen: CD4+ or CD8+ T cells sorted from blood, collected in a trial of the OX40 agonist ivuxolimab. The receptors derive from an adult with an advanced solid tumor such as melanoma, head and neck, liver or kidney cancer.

CDR3: CASSSPQGVNSPLHF. CDR3 coding DNA: TGTGCCAGCAGTTCCCCACAGGGGGTAAATTCACCCCTCCACTTT. The chain uses TRBV27 and TRBJ1-6; TRBD1 matches 8 bases. CDR1 is MNHEY, CDR2 SMNVEV, per germline (reference sequence). After removal of 4 bases from V and 7 bases from J, the junction contained 6 bases not matched to a gene. CDR3 length: 15 residues.

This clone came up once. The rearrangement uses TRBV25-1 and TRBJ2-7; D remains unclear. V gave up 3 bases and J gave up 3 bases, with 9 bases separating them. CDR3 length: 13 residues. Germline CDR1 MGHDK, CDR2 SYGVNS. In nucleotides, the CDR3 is TGTGCCAGCAGTGATCTGGGAATCTACGAGCAGTACTTC. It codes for CASSDLGIYEQYF.

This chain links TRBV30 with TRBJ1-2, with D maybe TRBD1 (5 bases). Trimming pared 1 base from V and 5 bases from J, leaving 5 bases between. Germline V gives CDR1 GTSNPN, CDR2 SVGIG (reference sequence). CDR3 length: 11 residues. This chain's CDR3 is CAWSAGYGYTF. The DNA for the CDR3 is TGTGCCTGGAGTGCAGGGTATGGCTACACCTTC.

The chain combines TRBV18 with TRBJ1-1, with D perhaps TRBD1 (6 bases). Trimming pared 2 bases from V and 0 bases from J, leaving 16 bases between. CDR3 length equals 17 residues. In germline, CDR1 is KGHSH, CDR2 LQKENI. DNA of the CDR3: TGTGCCAGCTCACCAGGGGGCCAGGATCCACTGAACACTGAAGCTTTCTTT. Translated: CASSPGGQDPLNTEAFF.

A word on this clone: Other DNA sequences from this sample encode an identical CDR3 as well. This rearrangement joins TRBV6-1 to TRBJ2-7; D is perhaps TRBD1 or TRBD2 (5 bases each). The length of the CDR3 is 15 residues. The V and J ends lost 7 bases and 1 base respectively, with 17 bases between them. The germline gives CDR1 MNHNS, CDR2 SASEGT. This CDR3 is CASTLGVIPSYEQYF. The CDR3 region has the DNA TGTGCCAGCACTTTGGGGGTCATCCCTTCCTACGAGCAGTACTTC.

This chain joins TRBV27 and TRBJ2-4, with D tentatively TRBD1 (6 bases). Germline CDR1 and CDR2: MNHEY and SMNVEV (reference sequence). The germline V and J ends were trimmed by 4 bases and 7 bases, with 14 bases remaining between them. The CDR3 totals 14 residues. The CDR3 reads CASSWGQQPNIQYF. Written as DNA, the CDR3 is TGTGCCAGCAGTTGGGGGCAGCAACCTAACATTCAGTACTTC.

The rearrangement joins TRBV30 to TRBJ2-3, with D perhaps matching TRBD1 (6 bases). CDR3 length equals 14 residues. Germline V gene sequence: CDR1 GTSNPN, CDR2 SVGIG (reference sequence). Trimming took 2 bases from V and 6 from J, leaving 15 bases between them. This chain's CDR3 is CAWSKAGVGDTQYF. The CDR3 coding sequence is TGTGCCTGGAGTAAGGCAGGGGTGGGGGATACGCAGTATTTT.

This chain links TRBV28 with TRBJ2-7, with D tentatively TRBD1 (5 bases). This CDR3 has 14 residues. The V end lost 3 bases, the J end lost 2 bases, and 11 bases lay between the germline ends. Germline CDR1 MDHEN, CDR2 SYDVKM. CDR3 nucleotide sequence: TGTGCCAGCAGTTTCCCAGGGTCGGCCTACGAGCAGTACTTC. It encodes CASSFPGSAYEQYF.

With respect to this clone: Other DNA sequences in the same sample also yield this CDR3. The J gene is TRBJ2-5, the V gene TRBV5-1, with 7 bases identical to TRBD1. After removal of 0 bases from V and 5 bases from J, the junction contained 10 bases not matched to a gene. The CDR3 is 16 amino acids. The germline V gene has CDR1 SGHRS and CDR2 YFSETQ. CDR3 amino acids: CASSLGARTGGETQYF. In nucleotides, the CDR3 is TGCGCCAGCAGCTTGGGTGCCCGGACAGGTGGGGAGACCCAGTACTTC.

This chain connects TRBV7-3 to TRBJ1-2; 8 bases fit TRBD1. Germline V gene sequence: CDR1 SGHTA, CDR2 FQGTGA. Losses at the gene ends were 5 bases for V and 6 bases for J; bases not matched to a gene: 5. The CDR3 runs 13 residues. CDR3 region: CASSPGGANGYTF. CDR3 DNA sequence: TGTGCCAGCAGCCCAGGGGGCGCAAATGGCTACACCTTC.